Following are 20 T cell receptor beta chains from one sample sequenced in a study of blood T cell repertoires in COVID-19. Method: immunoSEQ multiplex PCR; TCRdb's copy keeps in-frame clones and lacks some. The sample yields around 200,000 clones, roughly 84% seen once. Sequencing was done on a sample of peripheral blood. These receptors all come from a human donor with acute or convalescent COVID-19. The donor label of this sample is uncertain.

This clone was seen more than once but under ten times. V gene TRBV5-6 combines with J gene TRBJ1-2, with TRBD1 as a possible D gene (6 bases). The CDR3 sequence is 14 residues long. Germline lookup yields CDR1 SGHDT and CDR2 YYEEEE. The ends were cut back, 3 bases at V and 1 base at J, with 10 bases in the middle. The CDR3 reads CASSYTGFNYGYTF. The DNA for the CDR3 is TGTGCCAGCAGCTATACAGGGTTTAACTATGGCTACACCTTC.

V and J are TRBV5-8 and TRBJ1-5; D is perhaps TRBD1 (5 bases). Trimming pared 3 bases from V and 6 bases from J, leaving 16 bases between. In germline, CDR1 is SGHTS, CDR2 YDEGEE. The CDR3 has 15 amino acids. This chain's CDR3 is CASSSGPLRGQPQHF. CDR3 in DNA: TGTGCCAGCAGCTCCGGGCCACTTAGGGGTCAGCCCCAGCATTTT.

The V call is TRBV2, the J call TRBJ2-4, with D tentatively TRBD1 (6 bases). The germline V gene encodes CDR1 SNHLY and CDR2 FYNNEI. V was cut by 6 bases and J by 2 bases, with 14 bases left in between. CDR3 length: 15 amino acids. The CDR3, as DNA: TGTGCCAGCAGGGGAGCAGGGGATCCCAAAAACATTCAGTACTTC. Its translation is CASRGAGDPKNIQYF.

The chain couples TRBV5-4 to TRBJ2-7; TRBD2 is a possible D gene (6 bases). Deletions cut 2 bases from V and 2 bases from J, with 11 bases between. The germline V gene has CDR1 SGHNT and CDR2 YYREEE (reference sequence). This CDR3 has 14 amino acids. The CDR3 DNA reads TGTGCCAGCAGCTTTGGACTATTCGCCTACGAGCAGTACTTC. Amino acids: CASSFGLFAYEQYF.

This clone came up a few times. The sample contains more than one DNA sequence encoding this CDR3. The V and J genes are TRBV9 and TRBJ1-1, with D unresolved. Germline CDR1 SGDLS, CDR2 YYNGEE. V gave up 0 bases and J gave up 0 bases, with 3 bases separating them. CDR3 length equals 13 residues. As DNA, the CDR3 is TGTGCCAGCAGCGTAGCAGTGAACACTGAAGCTTTCTTT. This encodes CASSVAVNTEAFF.

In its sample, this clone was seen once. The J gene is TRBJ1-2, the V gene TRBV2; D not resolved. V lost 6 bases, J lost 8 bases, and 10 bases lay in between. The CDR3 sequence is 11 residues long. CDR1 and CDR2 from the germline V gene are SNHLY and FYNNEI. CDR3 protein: CASRLRGGYTF. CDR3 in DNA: TGTGCCAGCAGACTCCGAGGGGGCTACACCTTC.

Written as DNA, the CDR3 is TGTGCCTGGAGTGTACGGGGGGCCTATGGCTACACCTTC. It encodes CAWSVRGAYGYTF. The J gene is TRBJ1-2, the V gene TRBV30; weak D call: TRBD1 (6 bases). Germline CDR1 GTSNPN, CDR2 SVGIG (reference sequence). The CDR3 runs 13 residues. V was cut by 0 bases and J by 4 bases, with 9 bases left in between.

The CDR3 loop is CASSPRTGTGYTGELFF. CDR3 sequence (DNA): TGTGCCAGCAGCCCTCGGACCGGGACAGGGTACACCGGGGAGCTGTTTTTT. J is TRBJ2-2 and V is TRBV7-2, with 9 bases that match TRBD1. Trimming at V came to 5 bases and at J to 3 bases, leaving 10 bases not matched to a gene. The germline gives CDR1 SGHTA, CDR2 FQGNSA. CDR3 length: 17 residues. The full variable domain, its missing parts supplied by reference TRBV7-2 and TRBJ2-2, is GAGVSQSPSNKVTEKGKDVELRCDPISGHTALYWYRQSLGQGLEFLIYFQGNSAPDKSGLPSDRFSAERTGGSVSTLTIQRTQQEDSAVYLCASSPRTGTGYTGELFFGEGSRLTVL.

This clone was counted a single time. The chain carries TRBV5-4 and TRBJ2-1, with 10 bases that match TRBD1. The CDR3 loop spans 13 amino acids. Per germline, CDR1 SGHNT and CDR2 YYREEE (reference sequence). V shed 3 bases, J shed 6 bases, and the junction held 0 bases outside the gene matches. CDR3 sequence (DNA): TGTGCCAGCAGCTGGGACAGGGGCAATGAGCAGTTCTTC. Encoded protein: CASSWDRGNEQFF.

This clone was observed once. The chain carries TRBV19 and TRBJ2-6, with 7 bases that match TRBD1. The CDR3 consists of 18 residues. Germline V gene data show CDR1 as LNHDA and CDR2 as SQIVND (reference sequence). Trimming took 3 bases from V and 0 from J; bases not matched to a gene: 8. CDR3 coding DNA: TGTGCCAGTAGTATTAGTGGGACAGCCTACTCTGGGGCCAACGTCCTGACTTTC. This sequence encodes CASSISGTAYSGANVLTF.

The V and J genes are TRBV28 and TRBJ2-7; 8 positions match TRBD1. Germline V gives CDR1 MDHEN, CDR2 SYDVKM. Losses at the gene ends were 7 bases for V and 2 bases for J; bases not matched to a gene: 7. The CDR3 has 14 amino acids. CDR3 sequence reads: CASTPDREAYEQYF. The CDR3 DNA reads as TGTGCCAGCACCCCGGACAGGGAGGCCTACGAGCAGTACTTC.

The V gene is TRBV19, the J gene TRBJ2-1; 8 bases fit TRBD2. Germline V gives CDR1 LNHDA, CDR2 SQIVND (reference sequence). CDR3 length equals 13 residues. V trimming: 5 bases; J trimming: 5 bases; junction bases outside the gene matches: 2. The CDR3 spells CASSSGLDNEQFF. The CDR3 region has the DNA TGTGCCAGTAGTTCGGGACTAGACAATGAGCAGTTCTTC.

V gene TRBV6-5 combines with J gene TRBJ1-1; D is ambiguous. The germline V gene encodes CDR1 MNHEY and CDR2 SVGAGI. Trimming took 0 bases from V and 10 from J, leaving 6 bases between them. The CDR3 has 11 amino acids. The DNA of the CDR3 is TGTGCCAGCAGTTACTCACTCGGAGCTTTCTTT. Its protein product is CASSYSLGAFF.

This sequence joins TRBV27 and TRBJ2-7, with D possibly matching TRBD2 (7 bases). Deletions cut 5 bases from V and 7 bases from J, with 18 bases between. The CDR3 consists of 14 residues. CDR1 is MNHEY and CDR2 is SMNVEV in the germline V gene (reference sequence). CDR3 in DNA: TGTGCCAGCAGTACTATCCGAGGGGGGGAAGAGCAGTACTTC. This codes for CASSTIRGGEEQYF.

Written as DNA, the CDR3 is TGTGCCAGCAGCCCGACAGGGGGCCCGCAGTACTTC. Its translation is CASSPTGGPQYF. The chain joins TRBV7-8 to TRBJ2-7, with 10 nucleotides matching TRBD1. J was trimmed by 9 bases and V by 5 bases; bases with no gene match: 4. Germline assignment: CDR1 SGHVS and CDR2 FQNEAQ. The CDR3 is made up of 12 amino acids.

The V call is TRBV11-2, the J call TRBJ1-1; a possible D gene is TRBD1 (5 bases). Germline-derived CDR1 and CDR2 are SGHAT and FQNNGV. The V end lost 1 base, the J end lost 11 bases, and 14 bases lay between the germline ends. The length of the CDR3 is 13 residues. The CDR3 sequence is CASSLADQGAAFF. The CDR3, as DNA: TGTGCCAGCAGCTTAGCAGATCAGGGTGCCGCTTTCTTT.

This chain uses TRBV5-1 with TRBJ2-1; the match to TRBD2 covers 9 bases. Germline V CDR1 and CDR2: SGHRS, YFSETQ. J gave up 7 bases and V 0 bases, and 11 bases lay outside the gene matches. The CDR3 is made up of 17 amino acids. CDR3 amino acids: CASSLEGAGGPRNEQFF. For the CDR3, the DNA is TGCGCCAGCAGCTTGGAAGGGGCGGGGGGGCCGAGGAATGAGCAGTTCTTC.

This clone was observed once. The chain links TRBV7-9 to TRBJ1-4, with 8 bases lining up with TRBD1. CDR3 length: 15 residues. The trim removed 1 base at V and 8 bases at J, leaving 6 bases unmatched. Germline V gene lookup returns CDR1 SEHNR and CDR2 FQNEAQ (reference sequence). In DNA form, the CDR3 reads TGTGCCAGCAGCTTAGGGACAGGGTGGAACGAAAAACTGTTTTTT. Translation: CASSLGTGWNEKLFF. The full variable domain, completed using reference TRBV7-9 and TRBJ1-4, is DTGVSQNPRHKITKRGQNVTFRCDPISEHNRLYWYRQTLGQGPEFLTYFQNEAQLEKSRLLSDRFSAERPKGSFSTLEIQRTEQGDSAMYLCASSLGTGWNEKLFFGSGTQLSVL.

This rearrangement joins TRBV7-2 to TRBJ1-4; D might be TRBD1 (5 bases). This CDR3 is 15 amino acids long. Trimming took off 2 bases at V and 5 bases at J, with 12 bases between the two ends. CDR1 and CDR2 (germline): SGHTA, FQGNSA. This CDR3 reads CASSLYRGANEKLFF. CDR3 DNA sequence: TGTGCCAGCAGCTTATACCGTGGGGCCAATGAAAAACTGTTTTTT. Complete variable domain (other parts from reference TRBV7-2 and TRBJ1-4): GAGVSQSPSNKVTEKGKDVELRCDPISGHTALYWYRQSLGQGLEFLIYFQGNSAPDKSGLPSDRFSAERTGGSVSTLTIQRTQQEDSAVYLCASSLYRGANEKLFFGSGTQLSVL.

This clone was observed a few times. The CDR3 protein is CASSIGPGTDNSPLHF. In DNA, the CDR3 is TGTGCCAGTAGTATAGGCCCGGGGACAGATAATTCACCCCTCCACTTT. This rearrangement joins TRBV19 to TRBJ1-6; 7 bases line up with TRBD1. This CDR3 region has 16 residues. Germline loops: CDR1 LNHDA, CDR2 SQIVND (reference sequence). Trimming took 1 base from V and 5 from J; bases not matched to a gene: 5.